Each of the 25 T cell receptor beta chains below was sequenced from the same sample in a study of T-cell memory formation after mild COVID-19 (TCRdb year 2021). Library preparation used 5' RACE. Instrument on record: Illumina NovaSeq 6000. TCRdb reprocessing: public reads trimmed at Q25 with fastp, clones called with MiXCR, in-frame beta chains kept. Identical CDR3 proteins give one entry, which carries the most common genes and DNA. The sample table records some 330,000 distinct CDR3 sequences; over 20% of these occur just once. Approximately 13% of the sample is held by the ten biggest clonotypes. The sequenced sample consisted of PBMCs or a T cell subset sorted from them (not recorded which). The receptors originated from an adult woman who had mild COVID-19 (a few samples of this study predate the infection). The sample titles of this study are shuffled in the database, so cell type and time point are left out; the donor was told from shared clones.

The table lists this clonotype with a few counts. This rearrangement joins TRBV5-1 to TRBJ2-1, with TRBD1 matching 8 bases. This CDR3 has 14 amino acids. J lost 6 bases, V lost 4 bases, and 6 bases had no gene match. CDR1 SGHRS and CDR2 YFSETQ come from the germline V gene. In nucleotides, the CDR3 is TGCGCCAGCAGCACCGGACAGGGAGGCAATGAGCAGTTCTTC. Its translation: CASSTGQGGNEQFF.

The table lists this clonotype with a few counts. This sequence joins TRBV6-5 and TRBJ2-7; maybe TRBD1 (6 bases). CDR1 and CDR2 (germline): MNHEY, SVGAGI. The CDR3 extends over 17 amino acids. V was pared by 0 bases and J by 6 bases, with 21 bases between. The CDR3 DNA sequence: TGTGCCAGCAGTTACTCGACTACAGGGTACAAGAGCGGCGAGCAGTACTTC. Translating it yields CASSYSTTGYKSGEQYF.

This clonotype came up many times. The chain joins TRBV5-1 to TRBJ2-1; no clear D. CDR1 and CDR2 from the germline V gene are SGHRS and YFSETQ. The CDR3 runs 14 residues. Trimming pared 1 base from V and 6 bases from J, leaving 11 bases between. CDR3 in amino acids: CASSLRSLSNEQFF. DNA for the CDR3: TGCGCCAGCAGCTTGCGGTCCCTTTCCAATGAGCAGTTCTTC.

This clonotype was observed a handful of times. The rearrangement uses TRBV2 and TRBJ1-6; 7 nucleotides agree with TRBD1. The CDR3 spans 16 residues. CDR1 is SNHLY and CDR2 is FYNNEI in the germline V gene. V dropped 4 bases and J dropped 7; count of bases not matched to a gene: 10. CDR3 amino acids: CASSARRQGANSPLHF. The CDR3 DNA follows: TGTGCCAGCAGTGCGCGAAGACAGGGCGCGAATTCACCCCTCCACTTT.

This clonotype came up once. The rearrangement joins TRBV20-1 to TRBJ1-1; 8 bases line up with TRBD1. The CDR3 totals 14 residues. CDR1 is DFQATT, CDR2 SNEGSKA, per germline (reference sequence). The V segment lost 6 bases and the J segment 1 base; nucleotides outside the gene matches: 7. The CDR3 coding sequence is TGCAGTGCCACGGCAGGGGGCGGGAACACTGAAGCTTTCTTT. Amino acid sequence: CSATAGGGNTEAFF.

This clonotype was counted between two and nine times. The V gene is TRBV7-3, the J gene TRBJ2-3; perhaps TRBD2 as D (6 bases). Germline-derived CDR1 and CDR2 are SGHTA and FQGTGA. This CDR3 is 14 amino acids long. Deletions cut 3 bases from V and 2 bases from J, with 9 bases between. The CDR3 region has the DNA TGTGCCAGCAGCTTTAGCGGCTACACAGATACGCAGTATTTT. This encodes CASSFSGYTDTQYF.

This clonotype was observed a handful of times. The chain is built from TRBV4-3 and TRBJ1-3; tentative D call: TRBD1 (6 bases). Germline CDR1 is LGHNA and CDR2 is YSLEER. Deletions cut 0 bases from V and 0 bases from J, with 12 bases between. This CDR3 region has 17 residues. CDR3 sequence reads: CASSQDWGGNSGNTIYF. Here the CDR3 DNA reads TGCGCCAGCAGCCAAGACTGGGGGGGCAACTCTGGAAACACCATATATTTT.

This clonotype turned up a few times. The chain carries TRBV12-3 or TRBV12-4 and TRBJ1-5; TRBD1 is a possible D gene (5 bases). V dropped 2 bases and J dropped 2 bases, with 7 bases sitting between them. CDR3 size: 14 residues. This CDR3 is CASSLIGGNQPQHF. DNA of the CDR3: TGTGCCAGCAGTTTAATAGGGGGCAATCAGCCCCAGCATTTT.

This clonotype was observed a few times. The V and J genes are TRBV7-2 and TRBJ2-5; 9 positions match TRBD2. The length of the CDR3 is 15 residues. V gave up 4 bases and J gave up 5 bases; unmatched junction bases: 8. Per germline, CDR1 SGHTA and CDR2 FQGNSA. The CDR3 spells CASSSLAGKAETQYF. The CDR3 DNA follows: TGTGCCAGCAGCTCGCTAGCGGGAAAGGCGGAGACCCAGTACTTC.

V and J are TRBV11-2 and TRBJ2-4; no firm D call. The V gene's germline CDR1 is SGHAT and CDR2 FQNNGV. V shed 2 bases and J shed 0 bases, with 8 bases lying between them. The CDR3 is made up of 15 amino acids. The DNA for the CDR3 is TGTGCCAGCAGCTTACGACTTGTAGCCAAAAACATTCAGTACTTC. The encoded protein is CASSLRLVAKNIQYF.

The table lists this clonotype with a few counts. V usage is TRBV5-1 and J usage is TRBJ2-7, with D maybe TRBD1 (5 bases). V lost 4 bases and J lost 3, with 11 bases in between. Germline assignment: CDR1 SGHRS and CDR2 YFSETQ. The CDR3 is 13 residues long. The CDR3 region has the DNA TGCGCCAGCAGCATGGACACCGGCTACGAGCAGTACTTC. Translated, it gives CASSMDTGYEQYF.

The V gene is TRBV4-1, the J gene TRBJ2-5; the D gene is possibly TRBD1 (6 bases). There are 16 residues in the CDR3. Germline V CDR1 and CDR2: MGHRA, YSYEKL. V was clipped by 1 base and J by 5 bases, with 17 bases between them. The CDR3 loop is CASSQGGHAIGETQYF. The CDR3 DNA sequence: TGCGCCAGCAGCCAAGGGGGACACGCAATAGGGGAGACCCAGTACTTC.

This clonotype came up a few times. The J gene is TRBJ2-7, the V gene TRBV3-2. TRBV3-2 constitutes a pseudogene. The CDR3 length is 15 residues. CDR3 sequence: CASSQDLASPYEQYF. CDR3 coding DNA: TGTGCCAGCAGCCAAGATCTTGCTTCCCCCTACGAGCAGTACTTC.

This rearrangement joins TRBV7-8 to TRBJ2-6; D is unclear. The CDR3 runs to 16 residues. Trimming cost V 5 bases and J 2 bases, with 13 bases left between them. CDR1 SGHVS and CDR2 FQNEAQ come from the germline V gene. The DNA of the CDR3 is TGTGCCAGCAGCGCAGGACCCATGGCTGGGGCCAACGTCCTGACTTTC. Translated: CASSAGPMAGANVLTF.

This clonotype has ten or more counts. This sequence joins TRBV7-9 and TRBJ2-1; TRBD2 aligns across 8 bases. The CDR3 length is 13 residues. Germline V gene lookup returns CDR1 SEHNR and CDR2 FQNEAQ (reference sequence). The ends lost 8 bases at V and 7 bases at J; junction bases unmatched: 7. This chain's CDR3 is CASGREERNEQFF. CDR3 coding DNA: TGTGCCAGCGGGCGGGAGGAGCGGAATGAGCAGTTCTTC.

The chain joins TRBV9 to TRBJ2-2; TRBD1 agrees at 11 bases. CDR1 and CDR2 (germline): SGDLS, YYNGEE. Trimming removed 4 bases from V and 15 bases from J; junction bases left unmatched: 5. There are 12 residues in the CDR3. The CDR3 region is CASSPGTGGMFF. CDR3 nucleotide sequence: TGTGCCAGCAGCCCAGGGACAGGGGGGATGTTTTTT. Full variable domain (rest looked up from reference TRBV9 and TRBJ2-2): DSGVTQTPKHLITATGQRVTLRCSPRSGDLSVYWYQQSLDQGLQFLIQYYNGEERAKGNILERFSAQQFPDLHSELNLSSLELGDSALYFCASSPGTGGMFFGEGSRLTVL.

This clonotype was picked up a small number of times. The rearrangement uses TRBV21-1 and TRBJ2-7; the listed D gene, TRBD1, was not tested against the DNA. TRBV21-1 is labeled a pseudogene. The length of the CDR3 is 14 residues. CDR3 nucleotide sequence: TGTGCCAGCAGCGCACCGGACAGGGCTCGTGAGCAGTACTTC. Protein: CASSAPDRAREQYF.

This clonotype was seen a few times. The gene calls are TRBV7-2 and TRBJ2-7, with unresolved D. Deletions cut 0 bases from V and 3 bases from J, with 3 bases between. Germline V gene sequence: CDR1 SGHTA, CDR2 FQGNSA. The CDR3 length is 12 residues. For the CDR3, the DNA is TGTGCCAGCAGCTTAGCCCACTACGAGCAGTACTTC. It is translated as CASSLAHYEQYF.

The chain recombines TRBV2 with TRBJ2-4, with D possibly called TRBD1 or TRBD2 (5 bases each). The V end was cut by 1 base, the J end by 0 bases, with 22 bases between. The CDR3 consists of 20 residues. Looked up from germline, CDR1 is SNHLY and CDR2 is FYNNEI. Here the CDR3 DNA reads TGTGCCAGCAGTGAAGGTCTCTTAGGGACCCGATTCCTAGCCAAAAACATTCAGTACTTC. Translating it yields CASSEGLLGTRFLAKNIQYF.

DNA of the CDR3: TGTGCCTGGAGTTCGGAGTCTAAGACCGGGGAAGCTTTCTTT. It translates to CAWSSESKTGEAFF. The chain has TRBV30 and TRBJ1-1; D gene uncertain. The CDR3 is 14 amino acids. Germline values: CDR1 GTSNPN, CDR2 SVGIG (reference sequence). Trimming took off 2 bases at V and 8 bases at J, with 18 bases between the two ends.

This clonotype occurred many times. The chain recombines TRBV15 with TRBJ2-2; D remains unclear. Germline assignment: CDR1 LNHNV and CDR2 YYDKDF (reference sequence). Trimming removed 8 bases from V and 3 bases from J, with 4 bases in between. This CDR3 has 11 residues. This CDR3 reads CATGDTGELFF. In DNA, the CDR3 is TGTGCCACCGGAGACACCGGGGAGCTGTTTTTT.

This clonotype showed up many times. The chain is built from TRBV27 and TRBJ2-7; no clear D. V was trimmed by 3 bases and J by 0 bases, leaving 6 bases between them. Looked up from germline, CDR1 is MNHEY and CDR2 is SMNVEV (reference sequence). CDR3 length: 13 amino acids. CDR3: CASSFINSYEQYF. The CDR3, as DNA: TGTGCCAGCAGTTTTATAAACTCCTACGAGCAGTACTTC.

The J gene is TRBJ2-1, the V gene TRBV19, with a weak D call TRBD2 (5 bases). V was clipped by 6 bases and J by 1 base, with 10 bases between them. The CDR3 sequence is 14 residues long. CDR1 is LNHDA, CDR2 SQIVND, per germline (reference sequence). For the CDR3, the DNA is TGTGCCAGTAGATCGGGGAGATCCTACAATGAGCAGTTCTTC. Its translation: CASRSGRSYNEQFF.

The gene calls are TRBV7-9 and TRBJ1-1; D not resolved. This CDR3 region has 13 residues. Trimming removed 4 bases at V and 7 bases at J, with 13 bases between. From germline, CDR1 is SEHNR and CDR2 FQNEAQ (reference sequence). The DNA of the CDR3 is TGTGCCAGCAGCTGGTCCGGAAACCGTGAAGCTTTCTTT. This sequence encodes CASSWSGNREAFF.

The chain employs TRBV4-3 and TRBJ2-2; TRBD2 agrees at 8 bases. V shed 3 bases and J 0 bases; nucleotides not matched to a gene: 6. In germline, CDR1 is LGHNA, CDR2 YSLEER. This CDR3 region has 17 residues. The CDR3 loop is CASSHITSGTNTGELFF. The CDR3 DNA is TGCGCCAGCAGCCATATCACTAGCGGAACGAACACCGGGGAGCTGTTTTTT.